These 11 T cell receptor beta chains originate from one sample sequenced in a study of blood T cell repertoires in COVID-19. Some clones are missing from TCRdb's copy, which holds only in-frame ones; the method was immunoSEQ multiplex PCR. Among just over 80,000 clones listed, about 76% were seen once. Material: peripheral blood. These receptors originate from a man older than 75 with acute or convalescent COVID-19.

V and J are TRBV9 and TRBJ1-4; weak D call: TRBD1 (5 bases). Per the germline V gene, CDR1 is SGDLS and CDR2 is YYNGEE. CDR3 length equals 16 residues. With 5 bases removed from V and 7 bases from J, the gap between germline ends came to 21 bases. CDR3 loop: CASSTSGGTGGEKLFF. CDR3 bases: TGTGCCAGCAGTACATCAGGCGGGACTGGCGGTGAAAAACTGTTTTTT.

The chain carries TRBV6-5 and TRBJ2-7, with D possibly TRBD1 on 5 matching bases. Trimming removed 6 bases at V and 1 base at J, with 16 bases between. This CDR3 is built from 15 residues. Germline V gene lookup returns CDR1 MNHEY and CDR2 SVGAGI. The CDR3 loop is CASSQNWQGSYEQYF. CDR3 sequence (DNA): TGTGCCAGCAGCCAAAATTGGCAGGGATCCTACGAGCAGTACTTC.

V and J are TRBV5-6 and TRBJ2-5; possibly TRBD1 for D (6 bases). V was shortened by 3 bases and J by 2 bases, with 17 bases between the two germline ends. Germline CDR1 and CDR2: SGHDT and YYEEEE. The CDR3 runs to 16 residues. The CDR3 here is CASSSLGLTGQETQYF. CDR3 sequence (DNA): TGTGCCAGCAGCTCGCTAGGCTTAACAGGGCAAGAGACCCAGTACTTC.

The V call is TRBV28, the J call TRBJ1-5, with a weak D call TRBD1 (6 bases). Trimming removed 7 bases from V and 7 bases from J, with 26 bases in between. The CDR3 runs to 17 residues. The germline V gene has CDR1 MDHEN and CDR2 SYDVKM. The DNA of the CDR3 is TGTGCCAGCATTCAGGGCTACAGGGTCGAAGGGAAGCAGCCCCAGCATTTT. Its protein is CASIQGYRVEGKQPQHF.

The gene calls are TRBV19 and TRBJ2-3; maybe TRBD2 (5 bases). Trimming stripped 1 base from V and 11 bases from J, with 16 bases between. Germline-derived CDR1 and CDR2 are LNHDA and SQIVND (reference sequence). The CDR3 has 14 amino acids. CDR3 DNA: TGTGCCAGTAGTATAGGCGGCGAGCGCAGCGGGCAGTATTTT. It encodes CASSIGGERSGQYF.

The chain combines TRBV14 with TRBJ2-4; no reliable D call. Germline values: CDR1 SGHDN, CDR2 FVKESK. V shed 1 base and J shed 0 bases, with 7 bases lying between them. The CDR3 loop spans 15 amino acids. The CDR3 loop reads CASSQGLLAKNIQYF. The CDR3 coding sequence is TGTGCCAGCAGCCAAGGATTACTAGCCAAAAACATTCAGTACTTC.

The V gene is TRBV4-3, the J gene TRBJ1-1, with D maybe TRBD1 (6 bases). V was trimmed by 4 bases and J by 6 bases, leaving 18 bases between them. CDR1 LGHNA and CDR2 YSLEER come from the germline V gene. This CDR3 has 15 amino acids. The DNA for the CDR3 is TGCGCCAGCAGCCCTGGGCGGGGGCGTCAGGCTGAAGCTTTCTTT. Amino acids: CASSPGRGRQAEAFF.

The genes are TRBV4-1 and TRBJ1-4, with D hard to call. Germline CDR1 and CDR2: MGHRA and YSYEKL. Trimming shortened V by 4 bases and J by 8 bases, and 17 bases separated the two germline ends. The CDR3 is 15 residues long. In DNA form, the CDR3 reads TGCGCCAGCAGCCGCGGGCCGGACCCTCGGGAAAAACTGTTTTTT. The encoded protein is CASSRGPDPREKLFF.

This chain connects TRBV5-1 to TRBJ2-1; 7 bases agree with TRBD1. CDR3 size: 15 residues. Trimming removed 4 bases from V and 2 bases from J; junction bases left unmatched: 6. Germline-derived CDR1 and CDR2 are SGHRS and YFSETQ. CDR3 DNA: TGCGCCAGCAGCATACCGGGACAGACCTACAATGAGCAGTTCTTC. Its protein product is CASSIPGQTYNEQFF.

The V gene is TRBV28, the J gene TRBJ1-5, with D tentatively TRBD1 (6 bases). The CDR3 has 15 residues. V lost 6 bases, J lost 0 bases, and 12 bases lay in between. Germline V lookup: CDR1 MDHEN, CDR2 SYDVKM. The CDR3 loop is CASRNDRTSNQPQHF. CDR3 bases: TGTGCCAGCAGAAATGACAGGACTAGCAATCAGCCCCAGCATTTT.

The chain employs TRBV18 and TRBJ2-6, with D hard to call. Trimming cost V 2 bases and J 0 bases, with 5 bases left between them. The CDR3 is 15 residues long. CDR1 and CDR2 from the germline V gene are KGHSH and LQKENI. The CDR3 DNA reads as TGTGCCAGCTCACCAAAGCGCTCTGGGGCCAACGTCCTGACTTTC. Its translation: CASSPKRSGANVLTF.